The 6 T cell receptor beta chains listed next were all sequenced from one sample in a study of blood T cell repertoires in COVID-19. Profiled with immunoSEQ multiplex PCR; TCRdb holds only in-frame clones, not every one. The sample holds around 150,000 clones, about 78% seen once. The sequencing input was peripheral blood. The receptors come from a man in his 60s who had recovered from COVID-19.

The rearrangement uses TRBV5-4 and TRBJ1-1, with TRBD1 as a possible D gene (6 bases). Germline lookup yields CDR1 SGHNT and CDR2 YYREEE (reference sequence). The V and J ends lost 0 bases and 4 bases respectively, with 10 bases between them. This CDR3 is 14 amino acids long. The CDR3 loop reads CASSLGGPGTEAFF. The CDR3 DNA sequence: TGTGCCAGCAGCTTGGGGGGGCCGGGCACTGAAGCTTTCTTT.

CDR3 nucleotides: TGTGCCAGCAGCCGCTTAGGGGTTTGCGACTCTGGGGCCAACGTCCTGACTTTC. Its translation: CASSRLGVCDSGANVLTF. V is TRBV6-7 and J is TRBJ2-6, with a weak D call TRBD1 (5 bases). TRBV6-7 is marked as an open reading frame, function uncertain. The length of the CDR3 is 18 residues. V was cut by 6 bases and J by 0 bases, with 18 bases left in between.

The genes are TRBV19 and TRBJ1-5; the D gene is possibly TRBD1 (6 bases). Germline CDR1 and CDR2: LNHDA and SQIVND (reference sequence). Trimming pared 1 base from V and 2 bases from J, leaving 9 bases between. The CDR3 has 15 amino acids. In DNA form, the CDR3 reads TGTGCCAGTAGTATAGCAGGGGTAGGCAATCAGCCCCAGCATTTT. As protein: CASSIAGVGNQPQHF.

CDR3 protein: CASSIIPLGQGQNSPLHF. In nucleotides, the CDR3 is TGTGCCAGTAGTATAATCCCCCTGGGACAGGGCCAAAATTCACCCCTCCACTTT. This chain uses TRBV19 with TRBJ1-6; 9 nucleotides agree with TRBD1. V dropped 2 bases and J dropped 7; count of bases not matched to a gene: 12. CDR3 length: 18 amino acids. CDR1 and CDR2 from the germline V gene are LNHDA and SQIVND (reference sequence).

This clone was detected a few times. The CDR3 coding sequence is TGTGCCAGCAGCCGAGGGACAGTCTCCTACGAGCAGTACTTC. As protein: CASSRGTVSYEQYF. The genes are TRBV5-4 and TRBJ2-7; 7 positions match TRBD1. Germline V lookup: CDR1 SGHNT, CDR2 YYREEE (reference sequence). The CDR3 totals 14 residues. V dropped 4 bases and J dropped 0; count of bases not matched to a gene: 4.

The J gene is TRBJ1-2, the V gene TRBV5-4; 9 nucleotides agree with TRBD1. The ends lost 4 bases at V and 4 bases at J; junction bases unmatched: 8. From germline, CDR1 is SGHNT and CDR2 YYREEE (reference sequence). CDR3 length: 15 residues. The CDR3 DNA reads TGTGCCAGCAGCCCTACGGACAGGGGCGCCTATGGCTACACCTTC. It specifies CASSPTDRGAYGYTF.